Here is one TCR beta chain with its context. Its antigen is currently unknown. This sample was included in a study of T cell clonotyping in hematopoietic cell transplantation. Findings and caveats of the study: Recipient TCR diversity dropped after transplant; expanded clonotypes rose from day 30 to 180.

Sequenced by immunoSEQ multiplex PCR; TCRdb stores in-frame clones only, minus some. Counted here are 35,000 to 50,000 clones, approximately 81% occurring once; the ten biggest clones make up about 3%. Stated time point: recipient sample about 28 days before transplant, after cytoreduction. Germline V gene data show CDR1 as SGDLS and CDR2 as YYNGEE. Trimming removed 0 bases from V and 6 bases from J, with 10 bases in between. The CDR3 has 15 amino acids. The starting material was peripheral blood mononuclear cells, obtained before stem cell transplant. This sequence was found in a man between 60 and 75 years old with acute myeloid leukemia. Some clones in this sample may be carry-over from other donors' samples. The chain employs TRBV9 and TRBJ2-6; D gene uncertain. This CDR3 reads CASSVAGSTANVLTF. DNA for the CDR3: TGTGCCAGCAGCGTAGCGGGCTCCACGGCCAACGTCCTGACTTTC.